The entry below describes one T cell receptor (beta chain). The sample originates from a study of blood T cell repertoires in COVID-19. Study context: T cells, B-cell-depleted T cells, or PBMCs supplied cDNA or gDNA.

The V and J ends lost 6 bases and 6 bases respectively, with 16 bases between them. CDR1 and CDR2 from the germline V gene are SNHLY and FYNNEI. CDR3 length: 14 amino acids. Original processing methods: Amplification from reference gene primers served as the basis for estimated nucleated cell counts. The table came from immunoSEQ multiplex PCR; TCRdb's copy has only in-frame clones and leaves some out. V and J calls and clone size come straight from that table; D and trimming were deduced from the DNA. The sample includes about 140,000 clones, around 80% of them seen just once. The TCR was taken from a woman of 80 years or more in a cohort sampled during active or convalescent COVID-19. The rearrangement joins TRBV2 to TRBJ2-3, with D hard to call. Sequencing used peripheral blood. In DNA form, the CDR3 reads TGTGCCAGCAGGGGCCTCGCCCCACGGGATACGCAGTATTTT. It yields the protein CASRGLAPRDTQYF.